This T cell receptor (beta chain) was identified during a study of control samples from healthy donors and cancer patients. Germline loops: CDR1 SGHTA, CDR2 FQGTGA. The CDR3 is 16 residues long. The V gene end was trimmed by 5 bases and the J gene end by 2 bases; junction bases not matched to a gene: 7. TCRdb's table, derived via immunoSEQ multiplex PCR, lists solely in-frame clones and lacks some. The table records about 120,000 clones, 93% of them present only once. The sequenced material came from blood. The genes are TRBV7-3 and TRBJ2-2, with 8 bases matching TRBD2. This TCR was sampled from a man younger than 45 in good health. The CDR3 DNA reads TGTGCCAGCAGCGAAGACGGGGGGGTTAACACCGGGGAGCTGTTTTTT. It is translated as CASSEDGGVNTGELFF.